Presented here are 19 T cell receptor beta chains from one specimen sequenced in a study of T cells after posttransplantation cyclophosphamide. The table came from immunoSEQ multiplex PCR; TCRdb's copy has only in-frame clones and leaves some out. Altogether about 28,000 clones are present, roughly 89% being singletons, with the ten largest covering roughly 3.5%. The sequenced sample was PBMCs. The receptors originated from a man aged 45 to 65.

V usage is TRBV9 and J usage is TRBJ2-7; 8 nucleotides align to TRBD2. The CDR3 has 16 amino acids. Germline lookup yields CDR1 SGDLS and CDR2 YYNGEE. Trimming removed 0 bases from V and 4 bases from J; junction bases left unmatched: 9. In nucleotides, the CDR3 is TGTGCCAGCAGCGTAGGAGCGGGGGAAGGTTTTTACGAGCAGTACTTC. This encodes CASSVGAGEGFYEQYF.

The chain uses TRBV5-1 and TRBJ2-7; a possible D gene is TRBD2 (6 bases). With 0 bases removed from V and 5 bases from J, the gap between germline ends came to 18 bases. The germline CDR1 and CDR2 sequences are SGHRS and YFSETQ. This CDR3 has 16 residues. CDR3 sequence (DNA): TGCGCCAGCAGCTTGGACCCGGGGAGGAGATTCGACGAGCAGTACTTC. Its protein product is CASSLDPGRRFDEQYF.

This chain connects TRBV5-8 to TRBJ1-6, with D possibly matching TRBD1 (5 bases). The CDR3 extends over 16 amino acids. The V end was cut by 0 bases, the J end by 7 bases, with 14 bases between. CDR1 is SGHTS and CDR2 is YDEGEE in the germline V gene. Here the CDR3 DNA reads TGTGCCAGCAGCTTGGTTTCGGGGGTTGAAAATTCACCCCTCCACTTT. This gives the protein CASSLVSGVENSPLHF.

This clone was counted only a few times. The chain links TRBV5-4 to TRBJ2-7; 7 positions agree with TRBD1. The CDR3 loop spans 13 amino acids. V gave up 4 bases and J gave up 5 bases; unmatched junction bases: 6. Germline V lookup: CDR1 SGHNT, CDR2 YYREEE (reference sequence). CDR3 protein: CASSPDRAHEQYF. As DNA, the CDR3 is TGTGCCAGCAGCCCTGACAGGGCTCACGAGCAGTACTTC. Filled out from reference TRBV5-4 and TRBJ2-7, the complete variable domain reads ETGVTQSPTHLIKTRGQQVTLRCSSQSGHNTVSWYQQALGQGPQFIFQYYREEENGRGNFPPRFSGLQFPNYSSELNVNALELDDSALYLCASSPDRAHEQYFGPGTRLTVT.

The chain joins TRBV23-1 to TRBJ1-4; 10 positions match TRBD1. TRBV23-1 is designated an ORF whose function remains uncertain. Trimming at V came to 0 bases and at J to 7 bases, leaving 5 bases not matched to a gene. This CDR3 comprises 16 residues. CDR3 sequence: CASSQSTTGGGEKLFF. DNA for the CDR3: TGCGCCAGCAGTCAATCAACGACAGGGGGCGGTGAAAAACTGTTTTTT.

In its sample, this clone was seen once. CDR3 DNA sequence: TGTGCCAGCAGTTCCCAGGGAGGGGCCCTTGAAGCTTTCTTT. Residues: CASSSQGGALEAFF. This chain connects TRBV27 to TRBJ1-1; tentatively, D is TRBD1 (5 bases). This CDR3 contains 14 residues. Germline V gives CDR1 MNHEY, CDR2 SMNVEV (reference sequence). Trimming took off 4 bases at V and 7 bases at J, with 16 bases between the two ends.

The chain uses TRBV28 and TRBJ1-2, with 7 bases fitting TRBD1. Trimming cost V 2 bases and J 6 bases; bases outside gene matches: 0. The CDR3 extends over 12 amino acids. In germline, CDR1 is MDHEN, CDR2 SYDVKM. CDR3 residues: CASSLDRDGYTF. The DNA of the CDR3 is TGTGCCAGCAGTTTAGACAGGGATGGCTACACCTTC.

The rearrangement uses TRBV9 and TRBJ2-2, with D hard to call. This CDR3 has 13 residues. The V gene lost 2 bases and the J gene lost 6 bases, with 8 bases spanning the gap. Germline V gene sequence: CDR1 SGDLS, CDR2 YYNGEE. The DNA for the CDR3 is TGTGCCAGCAGCGTCCGTCCCTCCGGGGAGCTGTTTTTT. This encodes CASSVRPSGELFF.

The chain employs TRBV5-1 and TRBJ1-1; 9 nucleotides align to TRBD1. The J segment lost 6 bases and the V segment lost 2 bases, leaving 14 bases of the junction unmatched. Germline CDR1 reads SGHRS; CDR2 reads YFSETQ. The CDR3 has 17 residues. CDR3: CASSLPGQGRRGAEAFF. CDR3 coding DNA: TGCGCCAGCAGCTTACCGGGACAGGGCCGTCGGGGCGCTGAAGCTTTCTTT.

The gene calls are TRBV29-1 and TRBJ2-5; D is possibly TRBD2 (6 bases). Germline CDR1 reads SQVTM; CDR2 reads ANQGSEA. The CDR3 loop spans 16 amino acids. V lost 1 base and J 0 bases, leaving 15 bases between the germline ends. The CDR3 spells CSVEGLRAGYQETQYF. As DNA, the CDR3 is TGCAGCGTTGAAGGGTTAAGGGCGGGGTACCAAGAGACCCAGTACTTC.

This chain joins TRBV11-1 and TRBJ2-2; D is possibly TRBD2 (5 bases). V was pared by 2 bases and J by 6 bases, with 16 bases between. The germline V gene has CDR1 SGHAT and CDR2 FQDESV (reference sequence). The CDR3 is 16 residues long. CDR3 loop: CASSLNGGLNAGELFF. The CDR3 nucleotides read TGTGCCAGCAGCTTAAATGGAGGCCTCAACGCCGGGGAGCTGTTTTTT.

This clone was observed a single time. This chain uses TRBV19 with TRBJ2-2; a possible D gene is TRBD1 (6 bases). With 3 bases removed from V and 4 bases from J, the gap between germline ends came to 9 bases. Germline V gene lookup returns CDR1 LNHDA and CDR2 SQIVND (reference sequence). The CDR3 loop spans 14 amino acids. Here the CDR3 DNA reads TGTGCCAGTAGTATTGAAGGGGGCACCGGGGAGCTGTTTTTT. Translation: CASSIEGGTGELFF.

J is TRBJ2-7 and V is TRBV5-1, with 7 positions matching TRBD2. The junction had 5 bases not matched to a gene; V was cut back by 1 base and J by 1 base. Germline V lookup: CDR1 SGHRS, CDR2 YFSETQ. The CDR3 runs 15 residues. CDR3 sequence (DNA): TGCGCCAGCAGCTTGTTGGGCGGGAGTTCCTACGAGCAGTACTTC. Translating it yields CASSLLGGSSYEQYF.

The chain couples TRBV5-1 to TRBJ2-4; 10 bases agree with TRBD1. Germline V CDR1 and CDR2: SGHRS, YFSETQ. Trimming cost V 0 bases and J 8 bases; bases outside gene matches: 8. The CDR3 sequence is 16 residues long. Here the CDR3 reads CASSLGTGGAVDIQYF. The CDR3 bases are TGCGCCAGCAGCTTGGGGACAGGGGGGGCAGTGGACATTCAGTACTTC.

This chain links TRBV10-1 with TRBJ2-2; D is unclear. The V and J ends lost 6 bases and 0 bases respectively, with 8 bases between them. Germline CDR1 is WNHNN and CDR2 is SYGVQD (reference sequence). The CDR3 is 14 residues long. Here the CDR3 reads CASRKQPNTGELFF. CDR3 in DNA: TGCGCCAGCAGAAAACAGCCGAACACCGGGGAGCTGTTTTTT.

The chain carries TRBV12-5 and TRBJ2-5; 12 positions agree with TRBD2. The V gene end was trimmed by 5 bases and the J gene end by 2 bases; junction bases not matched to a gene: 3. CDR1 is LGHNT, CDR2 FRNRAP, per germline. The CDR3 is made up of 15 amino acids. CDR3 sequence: CASGIGLAGQETQYF. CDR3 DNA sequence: TGTGCTAGTGGTATAGGACTAGCGGGACAAGAGACCCAGTACTTC.

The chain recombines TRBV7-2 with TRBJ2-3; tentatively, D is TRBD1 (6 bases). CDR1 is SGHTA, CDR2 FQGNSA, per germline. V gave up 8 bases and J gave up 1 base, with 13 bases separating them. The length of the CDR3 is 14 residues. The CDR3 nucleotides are TGTGCCAGCGCATCCCAGGGGCGCACAGATACGCAGTATTTT. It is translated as CASASQGRTDTQYF.

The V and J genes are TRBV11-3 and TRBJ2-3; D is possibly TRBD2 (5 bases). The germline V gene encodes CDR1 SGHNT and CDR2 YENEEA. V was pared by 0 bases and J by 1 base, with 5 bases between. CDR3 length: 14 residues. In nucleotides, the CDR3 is TGTGCCAGCAGCTTAGAAGCGGGCACAGATACGCAGTATTTT. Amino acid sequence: CASSLEAGTDTQYF.

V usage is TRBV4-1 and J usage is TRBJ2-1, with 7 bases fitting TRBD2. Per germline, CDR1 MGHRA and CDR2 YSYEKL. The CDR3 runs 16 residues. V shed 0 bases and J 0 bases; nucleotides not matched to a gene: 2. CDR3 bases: TGCGCCAGCAGCCAAGAGCCTAGCGGCTCCTACAATGAGCAGTTCTTC. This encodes CASSQEPSGSYNEQFF.